The rows below give T cell receptor beta chains drawn from one sample of a study of T cells in Graves' hyperthyroidism and ophthalmopathy. A single record per CDR3 protein comes from TCRdb applying MiXCR to the multiplex PCR reads. The data hold about 700,000 distinct CDR3 sequences, with roughly 15% observed a single time. Sequencing was done on a sample of blood. These TCRs come from a young woman with Graves' hyperthyroidism. The CDR3 runs from the conserved cysteine through the conserved F or W. A D gene is named only where the DNA matches it firmly. The listing skips clone size in some rows; elsewhere it reads once, few, many or a size class.

J gene	clone size	V gene	D gene	CDR3 protein	CDR3 DNA
TRBJ2-5	few	TRBV19	.	CASSPQGYGSLKQYF	TGTGCCAGTAGTCCTCAGGGGTATGGCAGCTTGAAACAGTACTTC
TRBJ1-1	many	TRBV7-9	.	CASSLEQLTDYTEAFF	TGTGCCAGCAGCTTGGAGCAGTTAACCGATTACACTGAAGCTTTCTTT
TRBJ1-1	many	TRBV7-8	.	CASSVPRNTEAFF	TGTGCCAGCAGCGTGCCTAGGAACACTGAAGCTTTCTTT
TRBJ1-5	many	TRBV12-3/TRBV12-4	TRBD1	CASSHLDRVLNSNQPQHF	TGTGCCAGCAGTCATCTCGACAGGGTCCTAAATAGCAATCAGCCCCAGCATTTT
TRBJ1-6	.	TRBV7-3	.	CASRASGDSPLHF	TGTGCCAGCCGAGCCTCGGGTGATTCACCCCTCCACTTT
TRBJ2-5	.	TRBV7-9	TRBD1	CASSFDRGQETQYF	TGTGCCAGCAGCTTCGACAGGGGACAAGAGACCCAGTACTTC
TRBJ2-2	.	TRBV27	TRBD2	CASSSTSSGAGELFF	TGTGCCAGCAGTTCCACCTCTAGCGGCGCCGGGGAGCTGTTTTTT
TRBJ2-3	few	TRBV4-3	TRBD2	CASSQVTIAGGPGDTQYF	TGCGCCAGCAGCCAAGTCACAATAGCGGGAGGGCCGGGAGATACGCAGTATTTT
TRBJ2-2	.	TRBV20-1	.	CSARVLHPLNTGELFF	TGCAGTGCTAGAGTCCTACACCCTTTGAACACCGGGGAGCTGTTTTTT
TRBJ1-2	many	TRBV7-9	TRBD1	CASSYPGQGKVNYGYTF	TGTGCCAGCAGCTACCCGGGACAGGGGAAGGTTAACTATGGCTACACCTTC
TRBJ1-6	few	TRBV27	.	CASSLGTLSPLHF	TGTGCCAGCAGTTTAGGAACCCTTTCACCCCTCCACTTT
TRBJ2-6	few	TRBV5-1	.	CASSLAWSLASGANVLTF	TGCGCCAGCAGCTTGGCCTGGAGTCTGGCCTCTGGGGCCAACGTCCTGACTTTC
TRBJ2-3	.	TRBV5-4	TRBD1	CASSLPTGDGRTDTQYF	TGTGCCAGCAGCTTACCTACAGGGGATGGTAGGACAGATACGCAGTATTTT
TRBJ1-2	many	TRBV7-9	.	CASSLQGMGYTF	TGTGCCAGCAGCTTACAGGGAATGGGCTACACCTTC
TRBJ1-3	.	TRBV4-3	.	CASSQDIGGRSGNTIYF	TGCGCCAGCAGCCAAGATATAGGGGGGAGATCTGGAAACACCATATATTTT
TRBJ2-2	many	TRBV3-1	.	CASATSMTGELFF	TGTGCCAGCGCGACTAGTATGACCGGGGAGCTGTTTTTT
TRBJ2-7	many	TRBV12-3/TRBV12-4	.	CASRASASHEQYF	TGTGCCAGCAGGGCCTCGGCAAGCCACGAGCAGTACTTC
TRBJ2-5	many	TRBV20-1	.	CSARDPGAVLETQYF	TGCAGTGCTAGAGATCCCGGGGCTGTTTTAGAGACCCAGTACTTC
TRBJ1-5	.	TRBV19	.	CATRTRTGENQPQHF	TGTGCCACCAGAACCCGAACAGGAGAGAATCAACCCCAGCATTTT
TRBJ2-2	few	TRBV20-1	.	CSAFQGSGELFF	TGCAGTGCTTTCCAGGGTTCCGGGGAGCTGTTTTTT
TRBJ2-2	many	TRBV28	TRBD1	CASRTGAGELFF	TGTGCCAGCAGGACAGGGGCCGGGGAGCTGTTTTTT
TRBJ2-3	.	TRBV19	TRBD2	CASSMAGGPTDTQYF	TGTGCCAGTAGTATGGCGGGAGGGCCCACAGATACGCAGTATTTT
TRBJ2-7	few	TRBV20-1	TRBD2	CSLLAGSDEQYF	TGCAGCCTACTAGCGGGAAGCGACGAGCAGTACTTC
TRBJ1-5	many	TRBV12-3/TRBV12-4	.	CASSYSQGGHQPQHF	TGTGCCAGCAGTTATAGCCAGGGTGGGCATCAGCCCCAGCATTTT
TRBJ1-6	.	TRBV5-1	.	CASSLDRVVASPLHF	TGCGCCAGCAGCTTGGACAGGGTCGTCGCGTCACCCCTCCACTTT
TRBJ2-3	many	TRBV7-9	TRBD1	CASSHRGQAHPADTQYF	TGTGCCAGCAGCCACCGAGGACAGGCCCATCCCGCAGATACGCAGTATTTT
TRBJ2-7	many	TRBV7-9	.	CASSQSGTDSYEQYF	TGTGCCAGCAGCCAATCCGGGACCGACTCCTACGAGCAGTACTTC
TRBJ2-3	many	TRBV27	.	CASSAGAAIESSTDTQYF	TGTGCCAGCAGTGCCGGGGCTGCTATAGAGTCTAGCACAGATACGCAGTATTTT
TRBJ1-3	many	TRBV12-3/TRBV12-4	TRBD1	CASRPTGGSGNTIYF	TGTGCCAGCCGACCTACAGGGGGCTCTGGAAACACCATATATTTT
TRBJ2-3	many	TRBV30	.	CARLESGEPGTQYF	TGTGCCCGTCTCGAGAGTGGGGAGCCGGGTACGCAGTATTTT
TRBJ2-1	few	TRBV18	.	CASSPRRASYNEQFF	TGTGCCAGCTCACCACGGCGGGCGTCCTACAATGAGCAGTTCTTC
TRBJ2-3	many	TRBV19	TRBD2	CASSIGGLAGSTDTQYF	TGTGCCAGTAGTATAGGGGGACTAGCGGGAAGCACAGATACGCAGTATTTT
TRBJ2-7	many	TRBV28	.	CASSFQWDPYEQYF	TGTGCCAGCAGTTTTCAGTGGGACCCCTACGAGCAGTACTTC
TRBJ2-1	few	TRBV29-1	.	CSAEPADAYNEQFF	TGCAGCGCGGAACCTGCGGATGCCTACAATGAGCAGTTCTTC
TRBJ2-7	.	TRBV2	TRBD2	CASSGLAGSYEQYF	TGTGCCAGCAGCGGACTAGCGGGTAGCTACGAGCAGTACTTC
TRBJ2-1	many	TRBV27	.	CASKPVAVGYSYNEQFF	TGTGCCAGCAAGCCCGTTGCCGTGGGGTATTCCTACAATGAGCAGTTCTTC
TRBJ2-2	many	TRBV11-3	TRBD2	CASSPGGWTSGNTGELFF	TGTGCCAGCAGCCCCGGCGGTTGGACTAGCGGGAACACCGGGGAGCTGTTTTTT
TRBJ2-7	.	TRBV19	TRBD2	CASSMTSGSEQYF	TGTGCCAGTAGTATGACTAGCGGGAGCGAGCAGTACTTC
TRBJ2-1	.	TRBV7-6	TRBD2	CASSSYLAGVNEQFF	TGTGCCAGCAGCTCCTATCTAGCGGGAGTTAATGAGCAGTTCTTC
TRBJ1-5	many	TRBV30	.	CAWRGGDNSNQPQHF	TGTGCCTGGAGAGGAGGGGATAATAGCAATCAGCCCCAGCATTTT